A single sample gave rise to the 18 T cell receptor beta chains below, sequenced in a study of PD-1 blockade in classical Hodgkin lymphoma. Every patient was affected by relapse after autologous stem cell transplantation, while exposure to brentuximab vedotin was not uniform. Clones were sequenced by immunoSEQ multiplex PCR, and TCRdb holds only the in-frame ones, with some missing. The sample lists about 21,000 clones; roughly 72% were seen once. The material sequenced was peripheral blood mononuclear cells (PBMCs), taken at baseline. These receptors came from a human donor with classical Hodgkin lymphoma.

The chain uses TRBV30 and TRBJ1-6, with D possibly being TRBD1 (5 bases). Germline loops: CDR1 GTSNPN, CDR2 SVGIG (reference sequence). V shed 4 bases and J shed 10 bases, with 17 bases lying between them. This CDR3 contains 14 residues. The CDR3 DNA reads TGTGCCTGGACCAGCACAGGCGGCGGATCACCCCTCCACTTT. This translates into CAWTSTGGGSPLHF.

The chain has TRBV4-3 and TRBJ2-3; D not resolved. The V end was cut by 1 base, the J end by 0 bases, with 14 bases between. This CDR3 has 17 amino acids. Germline CDR1 and CDR2: LGHNA and YSLEER. The CDR3 loop is CASSQGEKELSTDTQYF. Written as DNA, the CDR3 is TGCGCCAGCAGCCAAGGGGAAAAGGAGTTAAGCACAGATACGCAGTATTTT.

The gene calls are TRBV11-2 and TRBJ2-1, with TRBD1 matching over 7 bases. CDR3 size: 14 residues. Germline CDR1 and CDR2: SGHAT and FQNNGV. The trim removed 2 bases at V and 15 bases at J, leaving 13 bases unmatched. CDR3 region: CASSLTQGTTPLFF. CDR3 DNA: TGTGCCAGCAGCTTAACACAGGGGACCACCCCCCTGTTCTTC.

This clone was observed a few times. This rearrangement joins TRBV9 to TRBJ2-2; no definite D call. The V gene's germline CDR1 is SGDLS and CDR2 YYNGEE. The V end lost 1 base, the J end lost 2 bases, and 6 bases lay between the germline ends. The CDR3 consists of 14 residues. The CDR3 DNA sequence: TGTGCCAGCAGCGTAAATATAAACACCGGGGAGCTGTTTTTT. Translated, it gives CASSVNINTGELFF.

The chain employs TRBV2 and TRBJ1-1, with 8 nucleotides matching TRBD1. The germline gives CDR1 SNHLY, CDR2 FYNNEI. V lost 3 bases, J lost 6 bases, and 6 bases stayed unmatched. The CDR3 consists of 14 residues. The DNA for the CDR3 is TGTGCCAGCAGTGAGGCAGGGGGCTCGGCTGAAGCTTTCTTT. It yields the protein CASSEAGGSAEAFF. Full variable domain (outside the CDR3, taken from reference TRBV2 and TRBJ1-1): EPEVTQTPSHQVTQMGQEVILRCVPISNHLYFYWYRQILGQKVEFLVSFYNNEISEKSEIFDDQFSVERPDGSNFTLKIRSTKLEDSAMYFCASSEAGGSAEAFFGQGTRLTVV.

This chain links TRBV2 with TRBJ2-2; D remains ambiguous. The CDR3 contains 16 residues. Trimming removed 5 bases at V and 1 base at J, with 14 bases between. Per the germline V gene, CDR1 is SNHLY and CDR2 is FYNNEI. The CDR3 region has the DNA TGTGCCAGCAGTTATGGGGAAGGAATGAACACCGGGGAGCTGTTTTTT. Translated, it gives CASSYGEGMNTGELFF.

This clone was seen only a few times. The J gene is TRBJ2-2, the V gene TRBV6-4; unclear D gene. Trimming removed 0 bases from V and 4 bases from J, with 9 bases in between. The CDR3 length is 15 residues. The V gene's germline CDR1 is MRHNA and CDR2 SNTAGT. CDR3 loop: CASSDSSRSTGELFF. CDR3 DNA: TGTGCCAGCAGTGACTCGTCGCGGAGCACCGGGGAGCTGTTTTTT.

The V and J genes are TRBV7-9 and TRBJ2-7, with 10 bases that match TRBD1. Per the germline V gene, CDR1 is SEHNR and CDR2 is FQNEAQ (reference sequence). Unmatched junction bases numbered 7, after V lost 2 bases and J lost 6 bases. CDR3 size: 15 residues. The CDR3 DNA is TGTGCCAGCAGCTTATCGGGACAGGGGCAGCGCGAGCAGTACTTC. Translated, it gives CASSLSGQGQREQYF.

The CDR3 is CASSVDRVLGEQYF. The CDR3 DNA reads TGTGCCAGCAGCGTGGACAGGGTTTTGGGGGAGCAGTACTTC. The chain joins TRBV9 to TRBJ2-7; 8 bases match TRBD1. The V and J ends lost 2 bases and 7 bases, in that order; junction bases with no gene match: 8. This CDR3 region has 14 residues. Germline V gene lookup returns CDR1 SGDLS and CDR2 YYNGEE.

V is TRBV18 and J is TRBJ2-2; weak D call: TRBD1 (5 bases). V lost 3 bases, J lost 5 bases, and 7 bases lay in between. The CDR3 length is 13 residues. Germline lookup yields CDR1 KGHSH and CDR2 LQKENI. For the CDR3, the DNA is TGTGCCAGCTCACCGACAGAGACCGGGGAGCTGTTTTTT. Translation: CASSPTETGELFF.

V and J are TRBV5-1 and TRBJ1-1, with D maybe TRBD1 (6 bases). There are 14 residues in the CDR3. From germline, CDR1 is SGHRS and CDR2 YFSETQ. V lost 0 bases, J lost 1 base, and 7 bases lay in between. This chain's CDR3 is CASSLGTANTEAFF. CDR3 sequence (DNA): TGCGCCAGCAGCTTGGGGACAGCGAACACTGAAGCTTTCTTT. Complete variable domain (other parts from reference TRBV5-1 and TRBJ1-1): KAGVTQTPRYLIKTRGQQVTLSCSPISGHRSVSWYQQTPGQGLQFLFEYFSETQRNKGNFPGRFSGRQFSNSRSEMNVSTLELGDSALYLCASSLGTANTEAFFGQGTRLTVV.

This chain joins TRBV4-1 and TRBJ2-4, with TRBD2 matching 15 bases. CDR3 size: 18 residues. From germline, CDR1 is MGHRA and CDR2 YSYEKL. Losses at the gene ends were 2 bases for V and 0 bases for J; bases not matched to a gene: 2. The CDR3 protein is CASSQWTSGGVAKNIQYF. The CDR3 nucleotides are TGCGCCAGCAGCCAATGGACTAGCGGGGGGGTAGCCAAAAACATTCAGTACTTC.

The gene calls are TRBV9 and TRBJ2-7, with 9 bases aligning to TRBD2. The V and J ends lost 1 base and 5 bases, in that order; junction bases with no gene match: 7. CDR1 and CDR2 (germline): SGDLS, YYNGEE. This CDR3 has 15 amino acids. CDR3 sequence reads: CASSVIGTSKDEQYF. CDR3 bases: TGTGCCAGCAGCGTAATCGGGACTAGCAAGGACGAGCAGTACTTC.

The chain uses TRBV6-5 and TRBJ2-5, with a weak D call TRBD1 (6 bases). Trimming pared 4 bases from V and 5 bases from J, leaving 14 bases between. CDR1 is MNHEY, CDR2 SVGAGI, per germline. CDR3 length equals 14 residues. The DNA for the CDR3 is TGTGCCAGCAGTTGGGACACCGAGGGGGAGACCCAGTACTTC. This translates into CASSWDTEGETQYF.

The chain joins TRBV6-6 to TRBJ1-3; D remains ambiguous. Looked up from germline, CDR1 is MNHNY and CDR2 is SVGAGI (reference sequence). V lost 8 bases and J lost 0, with 5 bases in between. The CDR3 is made up of 12 amino acids. In nucleotides, the CDR3 is TGTGCCAGCGGGAGCTCTGGAAACACCATATATTTT. Protein sequence: CASGSSGNTIYF.

The chain recombines TRBV6-4 with TRBJ2-3; D is unresolved. The CDR3 loop spans 13 amino acids. Germline V gene lookup returns CDR1 MRHNA and CDR2 SNTAGT. The V end lost 3 bases, the J end lost 0 bases, and 4 bases lay between the germline ends. CDR3 sequence (DNA): TGTGCCAGCAGTGATGACAGCACAGATACGCAGTATTTT. This translates into CASSDDSTDTQYF.

The CDR3 protein is CATSRDPSGVSYNEQFF. The CDR3 nucleotides read TGTGCCACCAGCAGAGATCCTAGCGGGGTCTCCTACAATGAGCAGTTCTTC. The chain uses TRBV15 and TRBJ2-1, with 9 positions matching TRBD2. With V trimmed by 0 bases and J by 0 bases, 3 bases remained unmatched. The CDR3 length is 17 residues. Per the germline V gene, CDR1 is LNHNV and CDR2 is YYDKDF (reference sequence).

This chain joins TRBV5-6 and TRBJ2-3; D call uncertain. From germline, CDR1 is SGHDT and CDR2 YYEEEE. Trimming shortened V by 0 bases and J by 2 bases, and 7 bases separated the two germline ends. CDR3 length: 14 residues. The CDR3 sequence: CASSLGLYTDTQYF. CDR3 nucleotide sequence: TGTGCCAGCAGCTTGGGACTCTACACAGATACGCAGTATTTT.